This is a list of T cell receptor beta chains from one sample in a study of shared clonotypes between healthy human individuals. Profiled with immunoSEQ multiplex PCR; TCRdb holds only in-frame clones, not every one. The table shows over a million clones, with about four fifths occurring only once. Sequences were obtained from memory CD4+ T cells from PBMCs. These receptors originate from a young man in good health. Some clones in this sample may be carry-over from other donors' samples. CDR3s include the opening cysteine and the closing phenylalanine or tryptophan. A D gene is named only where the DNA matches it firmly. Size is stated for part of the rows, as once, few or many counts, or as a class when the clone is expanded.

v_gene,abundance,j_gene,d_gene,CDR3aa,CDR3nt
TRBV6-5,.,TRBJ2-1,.,CASRHGLDSNEQFF,TGTGCCAGCAGGCACGGTCTTGATAGCAATGAGCAGTTCTTC
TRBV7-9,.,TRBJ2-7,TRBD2,CASSLGLADSYEQYF,TGTGCCAGCAGCTTGGGACTAGCGGACTCCTACGAGCAGTACTTC
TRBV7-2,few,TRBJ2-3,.,CASSFGGTTDTQYF,TGTGCCAGCAGCTTCGGCGGGACAACAGATACGCAGTATTTT
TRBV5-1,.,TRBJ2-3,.,CASAYVGATQYF,TGCGCCTCAGCTTACGTGGGAGCTACGCAGTATTTT
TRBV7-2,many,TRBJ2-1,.,CASSPTGGTRPYNEQFF,TGTGCCAGCAGCCCTACGGGCGGGACCCGACCGTACAATGAGCAGTTCTTC
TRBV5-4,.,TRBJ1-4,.,CASSSKTGPDGEKLFF,TGTGCCAGCAGCTCGAAGACAGGCCCTGACGGGGAAAAACTGTTTTTT
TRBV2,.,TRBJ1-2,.,CASGGGPGRVYGYTF,TGTGCCAGCGGAGGGGGGCCGGGACGCGTGTATGGCTACACCTTC
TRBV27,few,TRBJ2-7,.,CATIALGGAYEQYF,TGTGCCACAATCGCCCTCGGGGGCGCCTACGAGCAGTACTTC
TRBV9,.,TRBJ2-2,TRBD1,CASSERQGPAGELFF,TGTGCCAGCAGCGAAAGACAGGGCCCGGCCGGGGAGCTGTTTTTT
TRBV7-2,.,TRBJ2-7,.,CASSGFSYEQYF,TGTGCCAGCAGCGGGTTCTCCTACGAGCAGTACTTC
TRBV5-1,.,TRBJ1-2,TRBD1,CASSLEGAQSYGYTF,TGCGCCAGCAGCTTGGAGGGGGCGCAGAGCTATGGCTACACCTTC
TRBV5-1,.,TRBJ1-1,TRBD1,CASSQGQTRPNTEAFF,TGCGCCAGCAGCCAGGGACAGACAAGACCGAACACTGAAGCTTTCTTT
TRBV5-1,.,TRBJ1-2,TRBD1,CASSRSGQVNYGYTF,TGCGCCAGCAGTCGGTCGGGACAGGTTAACTATGGCTACACCTTC
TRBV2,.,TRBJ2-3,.,CASRRLVGADTQYF,TGTGCCAGCAGGAGACTAGTTGGGGCAGATACGCAGTATTTT
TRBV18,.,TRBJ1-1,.,CASSSFRDATEAFF,TGTGCCAGCTCATCATTCCGGGACGCTACTGAAGCTTTCTTT
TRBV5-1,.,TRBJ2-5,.,CASSLNQETQYF,TGCGCCAGCAGCTTGAATCAAGAGACCCAGTACTTC
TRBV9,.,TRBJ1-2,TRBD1,CASSPGQGGYGYTF,TGTGCCAGCAGCCCCGGACAGGGAGGGTATGGCTACACCTTC
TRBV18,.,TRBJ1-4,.,CASSLDAGGEKLFF,TGTGCCAGCTCACTGGACGCGGGGGGAGAAAAACTGTTTTTT
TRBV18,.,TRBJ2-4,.,CASSNNIAKNIQYF,TGTGCCAGTTCCAATAACATAGCCAAAAACATTCAGTACTTC
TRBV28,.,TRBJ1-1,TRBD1,CATRVLTGGAFF,TGTGCCACCCGAGTCCTGACAGGGGGAGCTTTCTTT
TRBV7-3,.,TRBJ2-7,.,CASSLWAFTGEQYF,TGTGCCAGCAGCCTCTGGGCCTTTACGGGCGAGCAGTACTTC
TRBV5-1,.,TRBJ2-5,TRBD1,CASSSTDRGQRETQYF,TGCGCCAGCAGCTCCACGGACAGGGGGCAGAGGGAGACCCAGTACTTC
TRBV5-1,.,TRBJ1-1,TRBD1,CASSLEGANTEAFF,TGCGCCAGCAGCTTGGAGGGGGCGAACACTGAAGCTTTCTTT
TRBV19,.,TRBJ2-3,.,CASKRDTQYF,TGTGCCAGTAAAAGAGATACGCAGTATTTT
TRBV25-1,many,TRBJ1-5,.,CASSGGVLNQPQHF,TGTGCCAGCAGTGGGGGGGTCCTCAATCAGCCCCAGCATTTT
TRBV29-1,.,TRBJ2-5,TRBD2,CSVEVLAGKQETQYF,TGCAGCGTTGAAGTGCTAGCGGGAAAACAAGAGACCCAGTACTTC
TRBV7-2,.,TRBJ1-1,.,CASSSFTGLNTEAFF,TGCGCCAGCAGCAGCTTTACAGGGTTGAACACTGAAGCTTTCTTT
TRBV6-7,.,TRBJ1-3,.,CASSKEDSTFGNTIYF,TGTGCCAGCAGTAAAGAGGACAGCACTTTTGGAAACACCATATATTTT
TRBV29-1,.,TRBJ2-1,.,CSVEDRSNEQFF,TGCAGCGTTGAAGATCGAAGCAATGAGCAGTTCTTC
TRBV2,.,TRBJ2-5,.,CASSGVSPYF,TGTGCCAGCAGTGGGGTCAGCCCGTACTTC
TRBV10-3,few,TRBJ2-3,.,CAIRRRGEGTDTQYF,TGTGCCATCAGAAGGAGGGGGGAGGGCACAGATACGCAGTATTTT
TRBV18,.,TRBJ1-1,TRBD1,CASSPGTALNTEAFF,TGTGCCAGCTCACCTGGGACAGCCTTGAACACTGAAGCTTTCTTT
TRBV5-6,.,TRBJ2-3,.,CASSLFADTQYF,TGTGCCAGCAGCTTGTTTGCGGATACGCAGTATTTT
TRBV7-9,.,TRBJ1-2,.,CASSSSWEGYTF,TGTGCCAGCAGCTCCTCTTGGGAGGGCTACACCTTC
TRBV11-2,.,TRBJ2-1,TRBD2,CASTSSVAGLEQFF,TGTGCCAGCACCTCGTCGGTAGCGGGTCTTGAGCAGTTCTTC
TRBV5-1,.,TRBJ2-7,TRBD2,CASSLGGLAGGRSYEQYF,TGCGCCAGCAGCTTGGGGGGACTAGCGGGAGGCCGCTCCTACGAGCAGTACTTC
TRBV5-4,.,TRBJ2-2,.,CASSLLLGNTGELFF,TGTGCCAGCAGCTTGTTATTGGGGAACACCGGGGAGCTGTTTTTT
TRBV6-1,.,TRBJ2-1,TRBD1,CASRPRGLDNEQFF,TGTGCCAGCAGACCTAGGGGGCTTGACAATGAGCAGTTCTTC
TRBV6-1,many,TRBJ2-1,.,CASSSHFRSYNEQFF,TGTGCCAGCAGTAGCCACTTCCGCTCCTACAATGAGCAGTTCTTC
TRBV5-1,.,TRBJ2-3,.,CASSLMGFTDTQYF,TGCGCCAGCAGCTTGATGGGTTTCACAGATACGCAGTATTTT
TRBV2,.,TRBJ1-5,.,CASGLNQPQHF,TGTGCCAGCGGGTTAAATCAGCCCCAGCATTTT
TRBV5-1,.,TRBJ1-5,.,CASSPDGPGQPQHF,TGCGCCAGCAGCCCGGACGGGCCGGGGCAGCCCCAGCATTTT
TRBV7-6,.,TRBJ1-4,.,CASGSMRGAGKLFF,TGTGCCAGCGGTTCGATGAGAGGGGCAGGGAAACTGTTTTTT